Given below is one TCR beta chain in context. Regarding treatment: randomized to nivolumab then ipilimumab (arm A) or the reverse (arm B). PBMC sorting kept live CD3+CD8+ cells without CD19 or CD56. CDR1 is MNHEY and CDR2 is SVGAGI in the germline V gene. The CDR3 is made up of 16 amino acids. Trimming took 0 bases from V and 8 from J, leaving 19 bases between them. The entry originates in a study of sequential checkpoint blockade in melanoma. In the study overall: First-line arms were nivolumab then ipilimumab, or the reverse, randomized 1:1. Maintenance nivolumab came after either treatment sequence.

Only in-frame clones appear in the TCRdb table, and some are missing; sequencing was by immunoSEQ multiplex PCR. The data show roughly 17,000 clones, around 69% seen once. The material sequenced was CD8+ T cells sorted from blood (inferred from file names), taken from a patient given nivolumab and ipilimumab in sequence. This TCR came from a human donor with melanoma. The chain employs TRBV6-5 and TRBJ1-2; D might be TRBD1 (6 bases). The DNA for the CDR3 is TGTGCCAGCAGTTACTCGAGCTCGGGGGGCGCATTCGGCTACACCTTC. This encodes CASSYSSSGGAFGYTF.